Below, 29 T cell receptor beta chains from the same sample are listed, as sequenced in a study of blood T cell repertoires in COVID-19. Sequencing was performed with immunoSEQ multiplex PCR; in TCRdb, only in-frame clones are kept and a portion is missing. The data show 360,000 or so clones, about nine tenths seen once. Specimen: PBMCs or T cells enriched from blood (not recorded which). These receptors were collected from a woman aged 25 to 39 who had recovered from COVID-19.

This clone was recorded once. The gene calls are TRBV28 and TRBJ1-2, with 7 bases identical to TRBD1. CDR1 is MDHEN, CDR2 SYDVKM, per germline. The CDR3 is made up of 13 amino acids. V was clipped by 7 bases and J by 7 bases; unmatched bases: 9. This chain's CDR3 is CASTSGQYSGYTF. CDR3 DNA: TGTGCCAGCACCTCGGGACAGTATTCTGGCTACACCTTC.

The V gene is TRBV28, the J gene TRBJ1-3, with 10 nucleotides matching TRBD1. Germline lookup yields CDR1 MDHEN and CDR2 SYDVKM. The CDR3 length is 15 residues. V dropped 7 bases and J dropped 3; count of bases not matched to a gene: 6. The CDR3 loop is CASTRQGADGNTIYF. The CDR3 DNA is TGTGCCAGCACCAGACAGGGGGCTGATGGAAACACCATATATTTT.

The chain links TRBV27 to TRBJ2-7, with a weak D call TRBD2 (5 bases). The CDR3 has 10 amino acids. CDR1 and CDR2 (germline): MNHEY, SMNVEV (reference sequence). The germline V and J ends were trimmed by 8 bases and 7 bases, with 9 bases remaining between them. The CDR3 region has the DNA TGTGCCAGCGGACTCCGGGAGCAGTACTTC. Translated: CASGLREQYF.

The chain employs TRBV27 and TRBJ2-5; 11 bases match TRBD1. Germline V gene data show CDR1 as MNHEY and CDR2 as SMNVEV (reference sequence). The CDR3 sequence is 15 residues long. Trimming at V came to 5 bases and at J to 4 bases, leaving 6 bases not matched to a gene. The DNA of the CDR3 is TGTGCCAGCAGTCCCCTCGGGACAGGGGGAGAGACCCAGTACTTC. It is translated as CASSPLGTGGETQYF.

This clone was counted only a few times. V usage is TRBV5-1 and J usage is TRBJ1-2, with 10 positions matching TRBD1. The length of the CDR3 is 13 residues. Germline loops: CDR1 SGHRS, CDR2 YFSETQ. The V segment lost 4 bases and the J segment 5 bases; nucleotides outside the gene matches: 2. The CDR3 nucleotides are TGCGCCAGCAGCCAGGACAGGGGGTATGGCTACACCTTC. Protein sequence: CASSQDRGYGYTF.

J is TRBJ2-7 and V is TRBV21-1; TRBD1 reflects the table's D call only, with no check against the DNA. TRBV21-1 is an annotated pseudogene. CDR3 length: 16 amino acids. The CDR3 DNA follows: TGTGCCAGCAGCAAAGCGCTGGACAGCCCTACGTTGGAGCAGTACTTC. Translation: CASSKALDSPTLEQYF.

This clone was seen a few times. The identical CDR3 is also encoded by other nucleotide sequences in the sample. The CDR3: CASSPSGGNQPQHF. The CDR3 DNA is TGTGCCAGCTCACCGTCAGGGGGAAATCAGCCCCAGCATTTT. This chain connects TRBV18 to TRBJ1-5, with 7 bases aligning to TRBD1. This CDR3 contains 14 residues. Germline loops: CDR1 KGHSH, CDR2 LQKENI. J lost 4 bases, V lost 3 bases, and 3 bases had no gene match.

This chain connects TRBV5-1 to TRBJ1-4; D ambiguous. Trimming took 0 bases from V and 4 from J, leaving 10 bases between them. Per the germline V gene, CDR1 is SGHRS and CDR2 is YFSETQ. The CDR3 loop spans 15 amino acids. The CDR3 reads CASSLVASSNEKLFF. The CDR3 DNA reads as TGCGCCAGCAGCTTGGTCGCGTCTAGTAATGAAAAACTGTTTTTT.

The chain recombines TRBV29-1 with TRBJ1-1, with a possible D match to TRBD1 (6 bases). This CDR3 region has 13 residues. Per germline, CDR1 SQVTM and CDR2 ANQGSEA. V lost 7 bases and J 4 bases, leaving 16 bases between the germline ends. For the CDR3, the DNA is TGCAGCGGTACTCAGGGGATTTTCACTGAAGCTTTCTTT. This encodes CSGTQGIFTEAFF. Full variable domain (rest looked up from reference TRBV29-1 and TRBJ1-1): SAVISQKPSRDICQRGTSLTIQCQVDSQVTMMFWYRQQPGQSLTLIATANQGSEATYESGFVIDKFPISRPNLTFSTLTVSNMSPEDSSIYLCSGTQGIFTEAFFGQGTRLTVV.

Of note for this clone: Additional DNA sequences in this sample encode the identical CDR3. V and J are TRBV6-4 and TRBJ1-1, with D unclear. This CDR3 has 14 amino acids. V was pared by 4 bases and J by 1 base, with 10 bases between. The germline V gene has CDR1 MRHNA and CDR2 SNTAGT. CDR3 in DNA: TGTGCCAGCAGTGCCTCCCCCGGGAACACTGAAGCTTTCTTT. Its translation is CASSASPGNTEAFF.

This chain uses TRBV2 with TRBJ2-3; 12 bases match TRBD2. Trimming took 4 bases from V and 1 from J; bases not matched to a gene: 3. CDR3 length: 16 residues. CDR1 is SNHLY and CDR2 is FYNNEI in the germline V gene. The CDR3 bases are TGTGCCAGCAGTGGGACTAGCGGGGCACGCACAGATACGCAGTATTTT. Protein: CASSGTSGARTDTQYF. Supplemented by reference TRBV2 and TRBJ2-3, the full variable domain reads EPEVTQTPSHQVTQMGQEVILRCVPISNHLYFYWYRQILGQKVEFLVSFYNNEISEKSEIFDDQFSVERPDGSNFTLKIRSTKLEDSAMYFCASSGTSGARTDTQYFGPGTRLTVL.

The V gene is TRBV30, the J gene TRBJ2-7; 9 nucleotides agree with TRBD1. This CDR3 region has 13 residues. Germline CDR1 and CDR2: GTSNPN and SVGIG (reference sequence). Trimming took 3 bases from V and 6 from J; bases not matched to a gene: 6. Here the CDR3 DNA reads TGTGCCTGGAGCTGGGACAGGGTAGCCGAGCAGTACTTC. Protein product: CAWSWDRVAEQYF.

As for this clone: Different DNA sequences within this sample yield the same CDR3. This sequence joins TRBV6-1 and TRBJ1-2, with 8 bases aligning to TRBD1. The length of the CDR3 is 14 residues. Trimming cost V 2 bases and J 5 bases; bases outside gene matches: 4. CDR1 and CDR2 (germline): MNHNS, SASEGT. This CDR3 reads CASSERNRGYGYTF. In nucleotides, the CDR3 is TGTGCCAGCAGTGAAAGAAACAGGGGGTATGGCTACACCTTC.

The chain links TRBV4-3 to TRBJ1-2; weak D call: TRBD1 (5 bases). Trimming removed 4 bases from V and 0 bases from J, with 12 bases in between. Germline loops: CDR1 LGHNA, CDR2 YSLEER. This CDR3 is 15 amino acids long. CDR3: CASSRATASNYGYTF. The CDR3 DNA sequence: TGCGCCAGCAGCCGGGCGACAGCTTCTAACTATGGCTACACCTTC.

The chain joins TRBV7-2 to TRBJ1-2, with a weak D call TRBD1 (6 bases). Germline V gene data show CDR1 as SGHTA and CDR2 as FQGNSA. V dropped 5 bases and J dropped 4 bases, with 11 bases sitting between them. This CDR3 spans 13 amino acids. CDR3 nucleotide sequence: TGTGCCAGCAGCGCCGACAGGCCCTATGGCTACACCTTC. This sequence encodes CASSADRPYGYTF.

The J gene is TRBJ2-2, the V gene TRBV5-1, with a tentative D call TRBD1 (6 bases). V lost 5 bases and J 5 bases, leaving 13 bases between the germline ends. Germline V gene lookup returns CDR1 SGHRS and CDR2 YFSETQ. The CDR3 sequence is 14 residues long. Here the CDR3 DNA reads TGCGCCAGCAGGGGGGCCATGGGGACCGGGGAGCTGTTTTTT. This sequence encodes CASRGAMGTGELFF. Using reference TRBV5-1 and TRBJ2-2 for the parts outside the CDR3, the full variable domain is KAGVTQTPRYLIKTRGQQVTLSCSPISGHRSVSWYQQTPGQGLQFLFEYFSETQRNKGNFPGRFSGRQFSNSRSEMNVSTLELGDSALYLCASRGAMGTGELFFGEGSRLTVL.

The V and J genes are TRBV6-5 and TRBJ2-1; TRBD2 is a possible D gene (6 bases). V was cut by 7 bases and J by 5 bases, with 9 bases left in between. Germline assignment: CDR1 MNHEY and CDR2 SVGAGI. The CDR3 consists of 12 residues. CDR3 nucleotide sequence: TGTGCCAGCACCGGGGAGGACAATGAGCAGTTCTTC. Residues: CASTGEDNEQFF.

CDR3 nucleotides: TGTGCCAGCAGTTTGGCGGGAGAGAACACCGGGGAGCTGTTTTTT. This encodes CASSLAGENTGELFF. J is TRBJ2-2 and V is TRBV28, with TRBD2 matching 7 bases. Germline V gene data show CDR1 as MDHEN and CDR2 as SYDVKM. J gave up 1 base and V 3 bases, and 2 bases lay outside the gene matches. The CDR3 is 15 amino acids. Based on the CDR3 plus reference TRBV28 and TRBJ2-2, the full variable domain is DVKVTQSSRYLVKRTGEKVFLECVQDMDHENMFWYRQDPGLGLRLIYFSYDVKMKEKGDIPEGYSVSREKKERFSLILESASTNQTSMYLCASSLAGENTGELFFGEGSRLTVL.

The rearrangement links TRBV7-2 to TRBJ1-4; 7 bases are a match to TRBD1. Germline loops: CDR1 SGHTA, CDR2 FQGNSA. V dropped 1 base and J dropped 8; count of bases not matched to a gene: 4. CDR3 size: 14 residues. The CDR3 reads CASSLVRGSEKLFF. DNA for the CDR3: TGTGCCAGCAGCTTAGTCAGGGGGTCCGAAAAACTGTTTTTT.

V usage is TRBV5-1 and J usage is TRBJ1-2, with D maybe TRBD1 (5 bases). The CDR3 runs to 17 residues. Germline CDR1 is SGHRS and CDR2 is YFSETQ. The V and J ends lost 4 bases and 4 bases respectively, with 23 bases between them. CDR3 amino acids: CASSPQAPKNSSYGYTF. As DNA, the CDR3 is TGCGCCAGCAGCCCACAGGCCCCTAAGAATTCGAGCTATGGCTACACCTTC.

V usage is TRBV29-1 and J usage is TRBJ2-7; 9 bases are a match to TRBD1. The CDR3 covers 14 residues. V trimming: 7 bases; J trimming: 2 bases; junction bases outside the gene matches: 9. Germline values: CDR1 SQVTM, CDR2 ANQGSEA. For the CDR3, the DNA is TGCAGCGCTTTCTTGGGACAGGGAACCTACGAGCAGTACTTC. The encoded protein is CSAFLGQGTYEQYF.

V usage is TRBV27 and J usage is TRBJ2-1; TRBD2 might be the D (5 bases). The CDR3 has 14 residues. V was cut by 5 bases and J by 2 bases, with 10 bases left in between. Germline assignment: CDR1 MNHEY and CDR2 SMNVEV (reference sequence). Here the CDR3 reads CASSLEGTYNEQFF. The CDR3 DNA reads TGTGCCAGCAGTCTCGAGGGTACCTACAATGAGCAGTTCTTC.

Written as DNA, the CDR3 is TGTGCCAGCATGATGCGGGGTGGTATGAACACTGAAGCTTTCTTT. Its translation is CASMMRGGMNTEAFF. The J gene is TRBJ1-1, the V gene TRBV2; no firm D call. V lost 7 bases to trimming and J lost 0 bases, with 15 bases between them. Germline V gene data show CDR1 as SNHLY and CDR2 as FYNNEI. This CDR3 is built from 15 residues.

The V call is TRBV7-2, the J call TRBJ1-5; 9 bases are shared with TRBD1. V gave up 4 bases and J gave up 7 bases; unmatched junction bases: 11. The CDR3 is 16 amino acids. CDR1 is SGHTA, CDR2 FQGNSA, per germline. CDR3 sequence reads: CASSSAGQGPDQPQHF. For the CDR3, the DNA is TGTGCCAGCAGCTCAGCGGGACAGGGCCCAGACCAGCCCCAGCATTTT.

The rearrangement uses TRBV2 and TRBJ2-2; 8 nucleotides match TRBD1. V shed 4 bases and J 7 bases; nucleotides not matched to a gene: 8. The CDR3 is made up of 15 amino acids. Germline CDR1 SNHLY, CDR2 FYNNEI. The CDR3 loop reads CASSVTGGIGGELFF. Written as DNA, the CDR3 is TGTGCCAGCAGTGTAACAGGGGGTATCGGCGGGGAGCTGTTTTTT.

The chain couples TRBV27 to TRBJ1-3; D uncertain. The V gene lost 5 bases and the J gene lost 4 bases, with 9 bases spanning the gap. The CDR3 contains 13 residues. Looked up from germline, CDR1 is MNHEY and CDR2 is SMNVEV (reference sequence). The CDR3 reads CASSLNLGNTIYF. For the CDR3, the DNA is TGTGCCAGCAGTCTAAACCTCGGAAACACCATATATTTT.

V is TRBV2 and J is TRBJ1-6; 7 bases map to TRBD1. Germline V gene lookup returns CDR1 SNHLY and CDR2 FYNNEI. There are 14 residues in the CDR3. V shed 7 bases, J shed 10 bases, and the junction held 10 bases outside the gene matches. CDR3 coding DNA: TGTGCCAGCACCCGGGACAGTCGGTTCTCACCCCTCCACTTT. This sequence encodes CASTRDSRFSPLHF.

This clone showed up just once. The chain has TRBV2 and TRBJ2-7; D is possibly TRBD1 (6 bases). Trimming left V 4 bases short and J 9 bases short, with 13 bases between. Germline CDR1 reads SNHLY; CDR2 reads FYNNEI. The CDR3 is 12 amino acids. The DNA for the CDR3 is TGTGCCAGCAGTGCGGATAGGGGGAGGCAGTACTTC. This gives the protein CASSADRGRQYF. The whole variable domain, filled in from reference TRBV2 and TRBJ2-7, reads EPEVTQTPSHQVTQMGQEVILRCVPISNHLYFYWYRQILGQKVEFLVSFYNNEISEKSEIFDDQFSVERPDGSNFTLKIRSTKLEDSAMYFCASSADRGRQYFGPGTRLTVT.

The V and J genes are TRBV6-1 and TRBJ1-1; D remains unclear. V lost 3 bases to trimming and J lost 4 bases, with 9 bases between them. Germline CDR1 is MNHNS and CDR2 is SASEGT. The CDR3 is 13 residues long. CDR3: CASSDRGFTEAFF. Here the CDR3 DNA reads TGTGCCAGCAGTGATCGGGGTTTCACTGAAGCTTTCTTT.